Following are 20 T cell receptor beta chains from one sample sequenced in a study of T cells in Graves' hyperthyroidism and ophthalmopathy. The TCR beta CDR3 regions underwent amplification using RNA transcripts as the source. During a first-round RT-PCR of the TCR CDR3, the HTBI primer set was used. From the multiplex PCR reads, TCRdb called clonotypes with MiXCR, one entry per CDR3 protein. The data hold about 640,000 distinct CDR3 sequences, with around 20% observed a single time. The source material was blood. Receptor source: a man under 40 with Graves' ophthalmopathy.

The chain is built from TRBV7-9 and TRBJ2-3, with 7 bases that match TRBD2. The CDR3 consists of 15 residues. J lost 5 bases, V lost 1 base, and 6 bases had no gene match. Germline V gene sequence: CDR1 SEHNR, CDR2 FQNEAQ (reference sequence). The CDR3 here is CASSLVAGDKDTQYF. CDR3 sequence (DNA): TGTGCCAGCAGCTTAGTGGCGGGAGATAAAGATACGCAGTATTTT.

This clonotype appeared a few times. DNA for the CDR3: TGTGCCAGCAGCTTAGATGTACTAGAGCAGTTCTTC. Amino acid sequence: CASSLDVLEQFF. V gene TRBV7-2 combines with J gene TRBJ2-1; D call uncertain. Trimming pared 1 base from V and 10 bases from J, leaving 8 bases between. The CDR3 contains 12 residues. Germline V gene lookup returns CDR1 SGHTA and CDR2 FQGNSA. The variable domain in full, with the rest retrieved from reference TRBV7-2 and TRBJ2-1, is GAGVSQSPSNKVTEKGKDVELRCDPISGHTALYWYRQSLGQGLEFLIYFQGNSAPDKSGLPSDRFSAERTGGSVSTLTIQRTQQEDSAVYLCASSLDVLEQFFGPGTRLTVL.

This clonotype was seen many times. CDR3 coding DNA: TGTGCCAGCAGTGGGGGCTACAATGAGCAGTTCTTC. Translating it yields CASSGGYNEQFF. The chain uses TRBV2 and TRBJ2-1; no definite D call. The germline CDR1 and CDR2 sequences are SNHLY and FYNNEI. Trimming took 4 bases from V and 3 from J, leaving 4 bases between them. This CDR3 has 12 amino acids.

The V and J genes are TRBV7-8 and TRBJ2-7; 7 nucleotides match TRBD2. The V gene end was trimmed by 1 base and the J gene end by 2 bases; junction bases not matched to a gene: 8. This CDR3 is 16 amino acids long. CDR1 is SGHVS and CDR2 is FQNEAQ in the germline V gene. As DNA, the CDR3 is TGTGCCAGCAGCTTAGATGGGACTAACCCGGCCTACGAGCAGTACTTC. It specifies CASSLDGTNPAYEQYF.

The CDR3 DNA reads TGTGCCAGCTCACAGGTACCCGGGACAGGACTTGATACGCAGTATTTT. Translation gives CASSQVPGTGLDTQYF. The chain recombines TRBV18 with TRBJ2-3; 8 nucleotides match TRBD1. The germline V gene encodes CDR1 KGHSH and CDR2 LQKENI. The CDR3 sequence is 16 residues long. Trimming removed 4 bases from V and 6 bases from J; junction bases left unmatched: 12.

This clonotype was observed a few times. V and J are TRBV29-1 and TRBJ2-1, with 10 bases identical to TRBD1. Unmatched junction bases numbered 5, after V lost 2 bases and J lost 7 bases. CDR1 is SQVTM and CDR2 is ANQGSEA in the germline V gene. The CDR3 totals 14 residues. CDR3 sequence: CSVERGTGVNEQFF. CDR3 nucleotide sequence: TGCAGCGTTGAACGAGGGACAGGGGTTAATGAGCAGTTCTTC.

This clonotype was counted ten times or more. The DNA for the CDR3 is TGCGCCAGCAGCTTACGGGCGGGAAATTACTACGAGCAGTACTTC. Translated, it gives CASSLRAGNYYEQYF. V is TRBV5-1 and J is TRBJ2-7, with D perhaps matching TRBD2 (6 bases). CDR1 SGHRS and CDR2 YFSETQ come from the germline V gene. The V end was cut by 2 bases, the J end by 3 bases, with 15 bases between. The CDR3 sequence is 15 residues long. Using reference TRBV5-1 and TRBJ2-7 for the parts outside the CDR3, the full variable domain is KAGVTQTPRYLIKTRGQQVTLSCSPISGHRSVSWYQQTPGQGLQFLFEYFSETQRNKGNFPGRFSGRQFSNSRSEMNVSTLELGDSALYLCASSLRAGNYYEQYFGPGTRLTVT.

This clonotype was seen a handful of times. The CDR3 protein is CAWSPGAEIEEQYF. The CDR3 DNA is TGTGCCTGGAGTCCAGGAGCGGAGATCGAGGAGCAGTACTTC. The chain combines TRBV30 with TRBJ2-7, with D possibly matching TRBD2 (5 bases). Germline V gives CDR1 GTSNPN, CDR2 SVGIG (reference sequence). Trimming removed 2 bases at V and 7 bases at J, with 18 bases between. The CDR3 has 14 residues.

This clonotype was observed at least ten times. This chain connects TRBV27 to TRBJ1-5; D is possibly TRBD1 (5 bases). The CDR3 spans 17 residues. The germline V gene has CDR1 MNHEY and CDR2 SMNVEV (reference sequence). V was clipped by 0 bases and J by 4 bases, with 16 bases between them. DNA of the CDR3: TGTGCCAGCAGTTTATCGGGGTACGGCAGGGAAAATCAGCCCCAGCATTTT. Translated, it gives CASSLSGYGRENQPQHF.

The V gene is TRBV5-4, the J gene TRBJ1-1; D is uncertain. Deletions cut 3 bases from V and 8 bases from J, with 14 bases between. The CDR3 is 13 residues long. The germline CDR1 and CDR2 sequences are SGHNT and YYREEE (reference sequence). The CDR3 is CASSSSSNPEAFF. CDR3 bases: TGTGCCAGCAGCTCCTCCTCAAATCCCGAAGCTTTCTTT.

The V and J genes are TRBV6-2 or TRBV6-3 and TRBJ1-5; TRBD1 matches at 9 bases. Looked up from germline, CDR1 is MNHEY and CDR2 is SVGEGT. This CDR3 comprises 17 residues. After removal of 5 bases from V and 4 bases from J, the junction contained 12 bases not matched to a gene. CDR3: CASSPKPGQGSNQPQHF. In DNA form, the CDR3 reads TGTGCCAGCAGTCCAAAACCGGGACAGGGCTCTAATCAGCCCCAGCATTTT.

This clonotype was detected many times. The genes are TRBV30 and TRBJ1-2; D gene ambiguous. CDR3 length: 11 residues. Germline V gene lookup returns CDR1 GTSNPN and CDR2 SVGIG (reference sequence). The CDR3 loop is CAGGTNYGYTF. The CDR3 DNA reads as TGTGCGGGCGGCACCAACTATGGCTACACCTTC.

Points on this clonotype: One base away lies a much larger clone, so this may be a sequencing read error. Here the CDR3 reads CASSETMGALVYEQYF. CDR3 coding DNA: TGTGCCAGCAGTGAAACCATGGGGGCGCTTGTCTACGAGCAGTACTTC. The chain uses TRBV2 and TRBJ2-7; maybe TRBD1 (6 bases). This CDR3 has 16 residues. The V and J ends lost 2 bases and 3 bases respectively, with 17 bases between them. Per germline, CDR1 SNHLY and CDR2 FYNNEI.

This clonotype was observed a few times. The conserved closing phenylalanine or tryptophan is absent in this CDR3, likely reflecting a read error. CDR3 sequence: CASSFGDNYGYTS. The CDR3 DNA reads TGCGCCAGCAGCTTCGGGGATAACTATGGCTACACCTCC. The chain is built from TRBV5-1 and TRBJ1-2; no definite D call. With 2 bases removed from V and 1 base from J, the gap between germline ends came to 6 bases. There are 13 residues in the CDR3. Germline CDR1 SGHRS, CDR2 YFSETQ.

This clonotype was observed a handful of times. Written as DNA, the CDR3 is TGTGCCAGCAGTGAGGGAGGAGCTAACTATGGCTACACCTTC. Translation: CASSEGGANYGYTF. V gene TRBV6-1 combines with J gene TRBJ1-2, with D hard to call. V dropped 3 bases and J dropped 0 bases, with 8 bases sitting between them. This CDR3 region has 14 residues. Germline lookup yields CDR1 MNHNS and CDR2 SASEGT.

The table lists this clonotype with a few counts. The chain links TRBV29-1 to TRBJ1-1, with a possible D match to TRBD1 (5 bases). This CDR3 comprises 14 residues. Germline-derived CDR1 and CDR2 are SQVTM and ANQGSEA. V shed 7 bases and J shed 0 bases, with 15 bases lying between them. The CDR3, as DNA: TGCAGCGCCTCCCAGGACACCGTGAACACTGAAGCTTTCTTT. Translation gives CSASQDTVNTEAFF.

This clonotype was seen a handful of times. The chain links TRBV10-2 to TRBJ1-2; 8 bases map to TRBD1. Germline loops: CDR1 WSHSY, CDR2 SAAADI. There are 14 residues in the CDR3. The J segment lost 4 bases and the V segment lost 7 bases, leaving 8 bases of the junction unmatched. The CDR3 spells CASTPDRAAYGYTF. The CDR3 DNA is TGCGCCAGCACTCCGGACAGGGCGGCCTATGGCTACACCTTC.

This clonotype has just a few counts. CDR3 DNA: TGTGCCATCAATAGGGCAGGGAACTATGGCTACACCTTC. It specifies CAINRAGNYGYTF. This chain uses TRBV10-3 with TRBJ1-2, with a tentative D call TRBD1 (5 bases). CDR3 length: 13 amino acids. Germline V gene data show CDR1 as ENHRY and CDR2 as SYGVKD. V lost 7 bases and J 2 bases, leaving 11 bases between the germline ends.

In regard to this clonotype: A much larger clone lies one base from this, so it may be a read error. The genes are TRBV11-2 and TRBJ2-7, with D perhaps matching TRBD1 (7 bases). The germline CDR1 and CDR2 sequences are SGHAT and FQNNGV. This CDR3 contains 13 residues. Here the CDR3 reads CAGSSQGGYEQYF. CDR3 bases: TGTGCCGGCAGCTCCCAGGGGGGCTACGAGCAGTACTTC.

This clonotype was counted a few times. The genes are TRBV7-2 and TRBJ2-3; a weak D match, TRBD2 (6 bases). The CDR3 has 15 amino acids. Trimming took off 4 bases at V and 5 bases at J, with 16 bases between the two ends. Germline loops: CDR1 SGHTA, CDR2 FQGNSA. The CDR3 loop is CASSYRRSGGDTQYF. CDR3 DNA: TGTGCCAGCAGCTACCGTAGGTCCGGGGGAGATACGCAGTATTTT.